The 17 T cell receptor beta chains reported below all come from one sample, sequenced in a study of identical twins. TCRdb used MiXCR to reprocess the 5' RACE reads, holding one entry per CDR3 protein. The sample contains roughly 690,000 distinct CDR3 sequences, 6% to 6.5% of which appear only once. Source material: naive T cells sorted from blood. The receptor set was obtained from a man younger than 30 in good health.

In its sample, this clonotype was seen many times. The J gene is TRBJ1-5, the V gene TRBV12-3 or TRBV12-4; weak D call: TRBD1 (6 bases). Between the trimmed V and J ends, which lost 4 bases and 3 bases, there was a span of 10 bases. The CDR3 has 14 residues. The CDR3, as DNA: TGTGCCAGCAGTTCGGGACAATTCAATCAGCCCCAGCATTTT. This encodes CASSSGQFNQPQHF.

This clonotype was counted between two and nine times. The chain is built from TRBV20-1 and TRBJ2-3, with a possible D match to TRBD2 (6 bases). CDR3 length: 15 residues. Germline lookup yields CDR1 DFQATT and CDR2 SNEGSKA (reference sequence). Trimming shortened V by 5 bases and J by 1 base, and 16 bases separated the two germline ends. The CDR3 is CSAPTSPRGTDTQYF. CDR3 coding DNA: TGCAGTGCTCCAACTAGCCCTCGCGGCACAGATACGCAGTATTTT.

This clonotype has only a few counts. The chain employs TRBV12-5 and TRBJ2-3; 12 bases are a match to TRBD2. This CDR3 has 16 amino acids. Losses at the gene ends were 2 bases for V and 5 bases for J; bases not matched to a gene: 5. Per the germline V gene, CDR1 is LGHNT and CDR2 is FRNRAP. CDR3 bases: TGTGCTAGTGGTTTGTCTAGCGGGAGGGCGGGAGATACGCAGTATTTT. Translation gives CASGLSSGRAGDTQYF.

There are a few counts of this clonotype. CDR3: CASSGSGMNTGELFF. In DNA form, the CDR3 reads TGTGCCAGCAGTGGTAGCGGGATGAACACCGGGGAGCTGTTTTTT. J is TRBJ2-2 and V is TRBV25-1; 8 nucleotides line up with TRBD2. CDR3 length: 15 residues. Germline CDR1 and CDR2: MGHDK and SYGVNS. J lost 1 base, V lost 4 bases, and 2 bases had no gene match.

The chain links TRBV3-1 to TRBJ1-1; 7 bases align to TRBD1. From germline, CDR1 is LGHDT and CDR2 YNNKEL (reference sequence). This CDR3 comprises 15 residues. Losses at the gene ends were 4 bases for V and 4 bases for J; bases not matched to a gene: 9. CDR3 sequence reads: CASSPYRGGGTEAFF. The CDR3 bases are TGTGCCAGCAGCCCATACAGGGGTGGGGGCACTGAAGCTTTCTTT.

This clonotype was recorded at least ten times. This sequence joins TRBV10-3 and TRBJ2-3, with 12 nucleotides matching TRBD2. V trimming: 3 bases; J trimming: 2 bases; junction bases outside the gene matches: 6. This CDR3 contains 17 residues. Germline CDR1 and CDR2: ENHRY and SYGVKD. The CDR3 reads CAISDRASGRATDTQYF. The CDR3 DNA follows: TGTGCCATCAGTGATAGGGCTAGCGGGAGGGCCACAGATACGCAGTATTTT.

This clonotype was detected many times. The chain uses TRBV20-1 and TRBJ1-5, with D perhaps matching TRBD1 (6 bases). The CDR3 totals 14 residues. V was trimmed by 6 bases and J by 0 bases, leaving 12 bases between them. CDR1 is DFQATT and CDR2 is SNEGSKA in the germline V gene (reference sequence). The DNA for the CDR3 is TGCAGTGCCGGGACACTTAATAGCAATCAGCCCCAGCATTTT. Amino acids: CSAGTLNSNQPQHF.

This clonotype showed up just once. The chain recombines TRBV20-1 with TRBJ2-2, with D perhaps given as TRBD1 or TRBD2 (5 bases each). The germline gives CDR1 DFQATT, CDR2 SNEGSKA (reference sequence). The V gene lost 5 bases and the J gene lost 2 bases, with 12 bases spanning the gap. The CDR3 covers 14 residues. CDR3 sequence reads: CSAPVGGNTGELFF. CDR3 in DNA: TGCAGTGCTCCCGTTGGGGGAAACACCGGGGAGCTGTTTTTT.

This clonotype was counted ten times or more. The chain has TRBV21-1 and TRBJ2-7; the table gives TRBD1 as D, unverified against the DNA. TRBV21-1 is a listed pseudogene. CDR3 length: 16 amino acids. CDR3 bases: TGTGCCAGCAGCGAGAAAACCGGGACAGTCTCCTACGAGCAGTACTTC. Translated: CASSEKTGTVSYEQYF.

This clonotype was observed at least ten times. This chain connects TRBV4-2 to TRBJ2-1; D possibly uses TRBD1 or TRBD2 (6 bases each). The CDR3 covers 12 residues. V was clipped by 7 bases and J by 9 bases, with 13 bases between them. Per germline, CDR1 LGHNA and CDR2 YNFKEQ. The CDR3 nucleotides are TGTGCCAGCACCTCGACGGGGGCTGAGCAGTTCTTC. Its protein is CASTSTGAEQFF.

The table lists this clonotype with a few counts. The gene calls are TRBV19 and TRBJ2-5, with a weak D call TRBD1 (6 bases). Deletions cut 5 bases from V and 0 bases from J, with 13 bases between. This CDR3 is built from 15 residues. The germline V gene encodes CDR1 LNHDA and CDR2 SQIVND (reference sequence). DNA of the CDR3: TGTGCCAGTAGTTCGGGACAACAGTACCAAGAGACCCAGTACTTC. This codes for CASSSGQQYQETQYF.

At least ten counts were recorded for this clonotype. The chain joins TRBV5-1 to TRBJ2-5; 7 bases match TRBD2. Germline V gives CDR1 SGHRS, CDR2 YFSETQ. The CDR3 length is 16 residues. After removal of 0 bases from V and 2 bases from J, the junction contained 7 bases not matched to a gene. This CDR3 reads CASSLAAGVKQETQYF. The CDR3 nucleotides read TGCGCCAGCAGCTTGGCCGCGGGGGTGAAACAAGAGACCCAGTACTTC.

The genes are TRBV28 and TRBJ2-5, with TRBD2 matching 7 bases. V shed 6 bases, J shed 1 base, and the junction held 8 bases outside the gene matches. CDR1 and CDR2 (germline): MDHEN, SYDVKM. The CDR3 has 15 residues. As DNA, the CDR3 is TGTGCCAGCAGCTGGGAAGCGGGACCCCAAGAGACCCAGTACTTC. It translates to CASSWEAGPQETQYF.

This clonotype turned up a few times. The chain is built from TRBV7-2 and TRBJ2-1; 7 nucleotides line up with TRBD1. V gave up 1 base and J gave up 8 bases; unmatched junction bases: 8. Germline V lookup: CDR1 SGHTA, CDR2 FQGNSA. This CDR3 is 15 amino acids long. This chain's CDR3 is CASSLVARGKDEQFF. CDR3 DNA: TGTGCCAGCAGCTTAGTGGCCAGGGGGAAGGATGAGCAGTTCTTC.

This clonotype was recorded many times. The chain links TRBV4-1 to TRBJ1-4; D unresolved. Germline CDR1 reads MGHRA; CDR2 reads YSYEKL. Trimming cost V 4 bases and J 3 bases, with 12 bases left between them. The CDR3 sequence is 15 residues long. In DNA, the CDR3 is TGCGCCAGCAGCCCAGGCCCGAACCCTAATGAAAAACTGTTTTTT. Its translation is CASSPGPNPNEKLFF.

This clonotype was observed many times. The chain has TRBV25-1 and TRBJ2-2; TRBD1 matches 8 bases. This CDR3 is built from 17 residues. V shed 1 base and J 7 bases; nucleotides not matched to a gene: 11. Germline CDR1 MGHDK, CDR2 SYGVNS. The CDR3 bases are TGTGCCAGCAGTGAATCAGCAGGGGGCTCCTTTGTCGGGGAGCTGTTTTTT. It codes for CASSESAGGSFVGELFF.

Remarks on this clonotype: One end of the junction varies from germline; a read error may be responsible. V and J are TRBV27 and TRBJ2-5; D is uncertain. The CDR3 is made up of 15 amino acids. Germline V lookup: CDR1 MNHEY, CDR2 SMNVEV (reference sequence). The CDR3 bases are TGTGCCAGCAGTCAAACGCCCCCAGACCAGGAGACCCAGTACTTC. Protein product: CASSQTPPDQETQYF.